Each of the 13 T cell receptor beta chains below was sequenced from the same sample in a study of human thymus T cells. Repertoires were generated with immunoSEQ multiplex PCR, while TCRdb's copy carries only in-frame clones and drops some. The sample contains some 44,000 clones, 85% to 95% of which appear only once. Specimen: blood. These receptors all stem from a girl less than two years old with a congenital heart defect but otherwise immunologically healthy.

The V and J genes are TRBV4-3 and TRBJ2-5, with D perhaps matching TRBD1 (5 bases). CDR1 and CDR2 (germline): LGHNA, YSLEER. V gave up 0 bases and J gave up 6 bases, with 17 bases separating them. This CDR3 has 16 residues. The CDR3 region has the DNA TGCGCCAGCAGCCAAGATCTAGGGGCAGGGCCACAGACCCAGTACTTC. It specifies CASSQDLGAGPQTQYF.

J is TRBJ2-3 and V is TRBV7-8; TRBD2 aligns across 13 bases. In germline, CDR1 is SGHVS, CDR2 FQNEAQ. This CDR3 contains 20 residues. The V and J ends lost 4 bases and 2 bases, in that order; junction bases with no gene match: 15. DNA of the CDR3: TGTGCCAGCAGCTCAGACCCTAGGACTAGCGGGAGTGTCTTCACAGATACGCAGTATTTT. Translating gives CASSSDPRTSGSVFTDTQYF. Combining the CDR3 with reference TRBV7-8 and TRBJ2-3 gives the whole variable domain GAGVSQSPRYKVAKRGQDVALRCDPISGHVSLFWYQQALGQGPEFLTYFQNEAQLDKSGLPSDRFFAERPEGSVSTLKIQRTQQEDSAVYLCASSSDPRTSGSVFTDTQYFGPGTRLTVL.

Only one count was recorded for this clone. CDR3 bases: TGTGCCTGGAGTGTAGGGACAGGGGGCTACGAGCAGTACTTC. It encodes CAWSVGTGGYEQYF. This chain links TRBV30 with TRBJ2-7, with 11 bases aligning to TRBD1. The CDR3 is made up of 14 amino acids. Losses at the gene ends were 0 bases for V and 3 bases for J; bases not matched to a gene: 1. From germline, CDR1 is GTSNPN and CDR2 SVGIG (reference sequence).

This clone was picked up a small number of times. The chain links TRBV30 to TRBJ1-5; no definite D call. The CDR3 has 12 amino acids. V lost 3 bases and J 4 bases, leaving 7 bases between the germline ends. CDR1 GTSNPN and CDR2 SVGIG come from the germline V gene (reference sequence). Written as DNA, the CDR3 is TGTGCCTGGAGCGGACGGAATCAGCCCCAGCATTTT. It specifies CAWSGRNQPQHF.

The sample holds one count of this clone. The CDR3 is CASSPGSQPQHF. The CDR3 region has the DNA TGTGCCAGCAGTCCAGGGTCTCAGCCCCAGCATTTT. This chain joins TRBV6-1 and TRBJ1-5, with a tentative D call TRBD1 (5 bases). V lost 5 bases and J lost 6, with 8 bases in between. This CDR3 contains 12 residues. The germline V gene has CDR1 MNHNS and CDR2 SASEGT.

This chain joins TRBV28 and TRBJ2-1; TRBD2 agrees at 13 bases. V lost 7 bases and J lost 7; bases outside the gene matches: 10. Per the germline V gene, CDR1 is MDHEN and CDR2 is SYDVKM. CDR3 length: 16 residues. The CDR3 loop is CASNHSGLAGENEQFF. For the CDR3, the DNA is TGTGCCAGCAACCATTCAGGACTAGCGGGAGAGAATGAGCAGTTCTTC.

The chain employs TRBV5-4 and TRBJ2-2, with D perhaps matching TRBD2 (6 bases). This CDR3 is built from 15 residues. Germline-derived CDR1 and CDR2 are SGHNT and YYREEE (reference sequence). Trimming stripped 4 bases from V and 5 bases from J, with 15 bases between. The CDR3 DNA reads TGTGCCAGCAGCCGGCCGGGACTTACTACCGGGGAGCTGTTTTTT. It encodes CASSRPGLTTGELFF.

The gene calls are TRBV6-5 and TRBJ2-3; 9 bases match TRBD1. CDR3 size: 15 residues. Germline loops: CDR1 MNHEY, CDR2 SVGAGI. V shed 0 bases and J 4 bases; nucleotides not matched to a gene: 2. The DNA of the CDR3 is TGTGCCAGCAGTTACTCGACAGGGGGATCAGATACGCAGTATTTT. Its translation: CASSYSTGGSDTQYF.

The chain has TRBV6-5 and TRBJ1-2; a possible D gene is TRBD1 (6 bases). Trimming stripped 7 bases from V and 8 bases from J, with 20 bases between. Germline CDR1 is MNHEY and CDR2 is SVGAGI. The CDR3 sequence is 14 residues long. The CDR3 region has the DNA TGTGCCAGCAAGAAATCCGGGGGGCGCGAAGGCTACACCTTC. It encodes CASKKSGGREGYTF.

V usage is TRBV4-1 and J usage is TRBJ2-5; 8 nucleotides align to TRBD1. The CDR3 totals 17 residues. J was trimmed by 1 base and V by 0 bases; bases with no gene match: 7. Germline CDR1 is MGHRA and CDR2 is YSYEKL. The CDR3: CASSQERPGTGQETQYF. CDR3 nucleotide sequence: TGCGCCAGCAGCCAAGAGCGCCCTGGGACAGGCCAAGAGACCCAGTACTTC.

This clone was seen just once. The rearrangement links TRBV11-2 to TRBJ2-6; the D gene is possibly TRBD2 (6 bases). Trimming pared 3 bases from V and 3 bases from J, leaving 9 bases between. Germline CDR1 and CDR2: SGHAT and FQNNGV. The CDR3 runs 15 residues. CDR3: CASSFWEDGANVLTF. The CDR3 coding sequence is TGTGCCAGCAGCTTTTGGGAGGATGGGGCCAACGTCCTGACTTTC.

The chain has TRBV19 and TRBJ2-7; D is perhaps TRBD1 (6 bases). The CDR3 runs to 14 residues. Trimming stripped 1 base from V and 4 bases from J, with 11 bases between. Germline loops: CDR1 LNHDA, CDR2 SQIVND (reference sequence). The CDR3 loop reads CASSIGAGEYEQYF. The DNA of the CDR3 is TGTGCCAGTAGTATAGGGGCAGGGGAGTACGAGCAGTACTTC.

CDR3: CASSDGPTGELFF. CDR3 nucleotides: TGTGCCAGCAGTGACGGGCCCACCGGGGAGCTGTTTTTT. The chain is built from TRBV6-4 and TRBJ2-2, with unresolved D. Germline lookup yields CDR1 MRHNA and CDR2 SNTAGT. The V gene lost 2 bases and the J gene lost 4 bases, with 5 bases spanning the gap. The CDR3 runs 13 residues.